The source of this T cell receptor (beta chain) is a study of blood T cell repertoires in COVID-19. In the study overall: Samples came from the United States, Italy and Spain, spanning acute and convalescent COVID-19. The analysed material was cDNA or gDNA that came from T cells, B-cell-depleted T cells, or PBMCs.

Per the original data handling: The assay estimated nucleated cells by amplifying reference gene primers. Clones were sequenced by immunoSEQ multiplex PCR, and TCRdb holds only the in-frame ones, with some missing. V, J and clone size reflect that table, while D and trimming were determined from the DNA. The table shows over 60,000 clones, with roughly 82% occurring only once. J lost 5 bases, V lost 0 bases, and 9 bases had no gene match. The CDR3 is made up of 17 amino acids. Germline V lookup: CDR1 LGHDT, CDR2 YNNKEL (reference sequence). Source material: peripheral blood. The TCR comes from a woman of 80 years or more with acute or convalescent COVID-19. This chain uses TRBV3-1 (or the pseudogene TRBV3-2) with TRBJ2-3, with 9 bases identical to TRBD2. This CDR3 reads CASSQDRASGTQDTQYF. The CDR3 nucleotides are TGTGCCAGCAGCCAAGATCGGGCTAGCGGGACGCAAGATACGCAGTATTTT.